Listed below are T cell receptor beta chains from one sample, sequenced in a study of T cell clonotyping in hematopoietic cell transplantation. Method: immunoSEQ multiplex PCR; TCRdb's copy keeps in-frame clones and lacks some. The table includes 8,000 to 10,000 clones, more than 85% detected once. Here the sequenced sample was PBMCs, taken 100 days after allogeneic stem cell transplant. These receptors all come from a male patient aged 50 to 60 who had an allogeneic stem cell transplant from a related donor, so T cells may come from the graft donor. Some clones in this sample may be carry-over from other donors' samples. Each CDR3 is given with its conserved first and last residue. Each record gives: CDR3 length, V gene, J gene, clone size, CDR3 protein. Size is omitted from some rows. Given values are once, few, many or a class for expanded clones.

>14|TRBV11-2|TRBJ1-1|-
CASSSNPLGTEAFF
>16|TRBV7-2|TRBJ2-5|-
CASSLVLAGYQETQYF
>18|TRBV18|TRBJ1-3|-
CASSQDGAGLSSGNTIYF
>13|TRBV2|TRBJ2-2|-
CASMDSYTGELFF
>17|TRBV9|TRBJ1-3|-
CASSPQLTARSGNTIYF
>15|TRBV28|TRBJ2-7|-
CASRFLEGALYEQYF
>16|TRBV28|TRBJ1-1|-
CASSLLRGLENTEAFF
>19|TRBV14|TRBJ2-2|once
CASSQVRLAPPLNTGELFF
>12|TRBV28|TRBJ1-1|-
CASDRRNTEAFF
>16|TRBV6-6|TRBJ1-5|-
CASSYRDGTVNQPQHF
>14|TRBV6-1|TRBJ1-2|-
CASSEAALSGGYTF
>16|TRBV25-1|TRBJ1-2|once
CASSEWSGLDNYGYTF
>15|TRBV19|TRBJ1-2|once
CASLRPGQGVYGYTF
>16|TRBV5-4|TRBJ2-6|once
CASSSTASSGANVLTF
>17|TRBV28|TRBJ2-2|-
CASSLWRLAGGPGELFF
>17|TRBV5-4|TRBJ1-3|-
CASSSIPRVPSGNTIYF
>15|TRBV28|TRBJ2-7|-
CASSFGAGGPYEQYF
>14|TRBV4-1|TRBJ2-7|-
CASSQGTGNNEQYF
>14|TRBV27|TRBJ2-7|-
CASSLSGSTYEQYF
>18|TRBV28|TRBJ2-3|-
CASSFGSEWDTSTDTQYF
>14|TRBV7-9|TRBJ1-6|few
CASSSWTDNSPLHF
>14|TRBV6-1|TRBJ1-1|-
CASSTRDLNTEAFF
>17|TRBV11-2|TRBJ1-2|-
CASSLVGAGGSSYGYTF
>14|TRBV6-5|TRBJ1-2|-
CASSYLTGNYGYTF
>14|TRBV27|TRBJ2-2|-
CASSWGPQPGELFF
>16|TRBV27|TRBJ2-3|once
CASSPRLAGATDTQYF